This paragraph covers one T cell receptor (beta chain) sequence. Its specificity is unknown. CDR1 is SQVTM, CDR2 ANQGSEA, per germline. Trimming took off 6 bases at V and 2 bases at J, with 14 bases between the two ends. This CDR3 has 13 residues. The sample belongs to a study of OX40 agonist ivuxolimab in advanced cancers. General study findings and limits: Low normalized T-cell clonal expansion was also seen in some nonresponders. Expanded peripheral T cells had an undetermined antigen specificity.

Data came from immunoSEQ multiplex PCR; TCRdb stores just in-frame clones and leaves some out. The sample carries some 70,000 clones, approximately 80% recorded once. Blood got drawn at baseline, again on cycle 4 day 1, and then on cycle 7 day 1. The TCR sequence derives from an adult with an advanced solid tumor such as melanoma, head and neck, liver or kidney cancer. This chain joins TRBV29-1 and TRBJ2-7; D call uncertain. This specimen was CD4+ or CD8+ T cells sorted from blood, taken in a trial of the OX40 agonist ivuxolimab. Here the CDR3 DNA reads TGCAGCGTGTACACAGTAGGGACCTACGAGCAGTACTTC. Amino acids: CSVYTVGTYEQYF.